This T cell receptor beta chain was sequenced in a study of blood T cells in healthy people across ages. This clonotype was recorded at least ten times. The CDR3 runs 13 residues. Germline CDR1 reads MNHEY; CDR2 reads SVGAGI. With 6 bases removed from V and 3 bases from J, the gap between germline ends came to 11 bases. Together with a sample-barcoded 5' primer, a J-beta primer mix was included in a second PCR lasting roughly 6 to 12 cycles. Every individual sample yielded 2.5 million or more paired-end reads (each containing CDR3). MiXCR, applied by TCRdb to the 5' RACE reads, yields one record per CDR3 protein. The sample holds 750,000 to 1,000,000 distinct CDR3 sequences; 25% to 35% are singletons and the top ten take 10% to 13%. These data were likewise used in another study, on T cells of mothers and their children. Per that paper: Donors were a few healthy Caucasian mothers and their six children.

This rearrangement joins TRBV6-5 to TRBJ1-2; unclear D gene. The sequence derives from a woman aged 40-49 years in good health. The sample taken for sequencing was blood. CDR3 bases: TGTGCCAGCAGGCAGAACAGTGACTATGGCTACACCTTC. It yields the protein CASRQNSDYGYTF.